This TCR beta chain was captured by sequencing in a study of identifying expanded T cells in peripheral blood (dated by TCRdb to between 2018 and 2020). For the study in its entirety: Technical replicates were generated by sequencing separate aliquots of the same genomic DNA pool, and four replicates were compared pairwise.

On the study overall, not on this receptor specifically: The binomial model flagged about 1.2 differentially abundant clones between technical replicates, compared with 15 to 17 over about 2 weeks and 19 over roughly 4 weeks. Across all healthy-donor time intervals, the beta-binomial model significantly lowered both the number of clones called differentially abundant and the false-positive rate. Variance in clone template counts between approximately 2-week samples significantly increased with total template count across all healthy donors. The authors expected that over much longer intervals, such as months to years, biological variance in healthy repertoires might increase even further.

Details on this clone: What this receptor recognizes is not known. Base quality data are lacking; no much larger clone is found one base away.

From its cysteine to its phenylalanine, the CDR3 spans 18 amino acids. Only the CDR3 DNA is retained, 54 bases long and in frame from the first base. The V end loses 4 bases and the J end loses 3 bases, and a stretch of 24 bases separates them. For CDR1 and CDR2, the germline V gene (reference sequence) lists SEHNR and FQNEAQ. No immune events, such as infections, were documented for the healthy donors during the collection period. Blood repertoires from healthy donors were used as a training cohort for calibrating time-dependent variance in a beta-binomial model of differential abundance of T-cell clones. The training cohort included 10 or so healthy donors, of whom 3 were female and 7 were male. Donor ages ranged from about 29 to 65 years, with an average of roughly 47 years. Whole blood, obtained from a commercial supplier, was collected from each healthy donor at three time points spaced two weeks apart. Genomic DNA was extracted from unsorted whole blood for immunosequencing.

TCRbeta CDR3 regions were profiled with the immunoSEQ Assay using bias-controlled multiplex PCR amplification of genomic DNA. In the original analysis: To quantify the absolute abundance of each unique TCRbeta CDR3 region, the sequences were collapsed and filtered. Two models were used to test differential abundance: a binomial model (Fisher-equivalent) and a beta-binomial model that adds time-dependent variance fitted from healthy donors. Clones with fewer than 5 combined templates were removed, and differential abundance was called for clones with a Benjamini-Hochberg FDR below 0.01. Beta-binomial variance was modeled as a function of total template count across the two samples using the form v = (b*log(k)+a)^2. Here the immuneACCESS table is served through TCRdb, limited to in-frame sequences with V and J called. Missing clones are a known gap in these copies; in checked studies unresolved V genes cover under half, and the rest lacks a known reason. The V and J calls and clone size come from that table; D and trimming were worked out from the DNA. The sample records around 94,000 clones, 70% to 90% of which are singletons. Less than 5% of the sample belongs to the ten largest clones.

The origin of this receptor is a person aged 18 to 69 in good health. In this chain, TRBV7-9 is recombined with TRBJ1-1, with TRBD1 tentatively as D gene (5 bases match). Sequencing input: blood. The CDR3 region has the sequence CASSSPRREGLSDTEAFF. The DNA sequence is TGTGCCAGCAGCTCCCCGCGACGGGAGGGGTTGTCGGACACTGAAGCTTTCTTT.